The subject of this entry is one T cell receptor (beta chain). The sample originates from a study of blood T cell repertoires in COVID-19. From germline, CDR1 is SGDLS and CDR2 YYNGEE. The length of the CDR3 is 14 residues. V was trimmed by 0 bases and J by 6 bases, leaving 13 bases between them. The data were produced by immunoSEQ multiplex PCR, yet TCRdb's version contains in-frame clones alone and is incomplete. The table shows about 260,000 clones, with 75% to 95% occurring only once. Participants were aged about 18 to 100 years from roughly 25 US areas. The TCR sequence derives from a man between 35 and 55 years old who had been exposed to COVID-19. The sample comprised PBMCs or T cells enriched from blood (not recorded which). The gene calls are TRBV9 and TRBJ2-7; D is perhaps TRBD2 (5 bases). CDR3 nucleotide sequence: TGTGCCAGCAGCGTAGCGGGCGGGTATGGCGAGCAGTACTTC. Translated, it gives CASSVAGGYGEQYF.